A selection of T cell receptor beta chains follows, all from one sample in a study of blood T cell repertoires in COVID-19. Sequencing used immunoSEQ multiplex PCR; TCRdb keeps in-frame clones, though not all of them. The data show about 200,000 clones, roughly 84% seen once. The sample was peripheral blood. Source of these receptors: a human donor in a cohort sampled during active COVID-19. Each CDR3 is given with its conserved first and last residue. D genes are given only for firm matches. Clone size appears in some rows only: once, few, many, or a class for an expanded clone.

j_gene: TRBJ2-2
abundance: few
len: 14
d_gene: NA
v_gene: TRBV9
CDR3aa: CASRPGSNTGELFF
CDR3nt: TGTGCCAGCAGACCCGGGTCGAACACCGGGGAGCTGTTTTTT

j_gene: TRBJ1-1
abundance: NA
len: 13
d_gene: NA
v_gene: TRBV18
CDR3aa: CASSPGLNTEAFF
CDR3nt: TGTGCCAGCTCACCGGGCCTGAACACTGAAGCTTTCTTT

j_gene: TRBJ2-7
abundance: few
len: 15
d_gene: TRBD1
v_gene: TRBV6-5
CDR3aa: CASSPSGTGTYEQYF
CDR3nt: TGTGCCAGCTCGCCCTCCGGGACAGGAACCTACGAGCAGTACTTC

j_gene: TRBJ2-5
abundance: NA
len: 14
d_gene: NA
v_gene: TRBV2
CDR3aa: CASSEIRVQETQYF
CDR3nt: TGTGCCAGCAGTGAAATCAGGGTCCAAGAGACCCAGTACTTC

j_gene: TRBJ2-2
abundance: NA
len: 16
d_gene: TRBD2
v_gene: TRBV28
CDR3aa: CASTPLLAGLTGELFF
CDR3nt: TGTGCCAGCACCCCGTTGCTAGCGGGTCTCACCGGGGAGCTGTTTTTT

j_gene: TRBJ1-1
abundance: NA
len: 15
d_gene: NA
v_gene: TRBV27
CDR3aa: CASSLSRRQNTEAFF
CDR3nt: TGTGCCAGCAGTTTATCGAGGCGGCAGAACACTGAAGCTTTCTTT

j_gene: TRBJ2-7
abundance: NA
len: 14
d_gene: NA
v_gene: TRBV11-2
CDR3aa: CASSSTQGTHEQYF
CDR3nt: TGTGCCAGCAGCTCGACCCAGGGGACCCACGAGCAGTACTTC

j_gene: TRBJ1-6
abundance: once
len: 15
d_gene: TRBD1
v_gene: TRBV28
CDR3aa: CASTLQGARDSPLHF
CDR3nt: TGTGCCAGCACTCTACAGGGGGCGCGTGATTCACCCCTCCACTTT

j_gene: TRBJ2-3
abundance: NA
len: 18
d_gene: NA
v_gene: TRBV28
CDR3aa: CASSFVLWGLGSTDTQYF
CDR3nt: TGTGCCAGCAGTTTCGTTCTTTGGGGGCTCGGGAGCACAGATACGCAGTATTTT

j_gene: TRBJ1-2
abundance: NA
len: 15
d_gene: TRBD1
v_gene: TRBV2
CDR3aa: CASSPGQGAGYGYTF
CDR3nt: TGTGCCAGCAGTCCCGGACAGGGGGCTGGGTATGGCTACACCTTC

j_gene: TRBJ2-1
abundance: NA
len: 14
d_gene: NA
v_gene: TRBV5-1
CDR3aa: CASSWTSPYNEQFF
CDR3nt: TGCGCCAGCAGCTGGACAAGCCCCTACAATGAGCAGTTCTTC

j_gene: TRBJ1-6
abundance: many
len: 15
d_gene: TRBD1
v_gene: TRBV7-2
CDR3aa: CASSRRTGRNSPLHF
CDR3nt: TGTGCCAGCAGCCGCAGGACAGGGCGAAATTCACCCCTCCACTTT

j_gene: TRBJ1-6
abundance: NA
len: 14
d_gene: TRBD1
v_gene: TRBV7-9
CDR3aa: CASRYGQGASPLHF
CDR3nt: TGTGCCAGCAGATATGGACAGGGCGCTTCACCCCTCCACTTT

j_gene: TRBJ2-1
abundance: NA
len: 15
d_gene: TRBD2
v_gene: TRBV30
CDR3aa: CAWSVSGGAYNEQFF
CDR3nt: TGTGCCTGGAGTGTATCCGGGGGGGCTTACAATGAGCAGTTCTTC

j_gene: TRBJ2-3
abundance: NA
len: 17
d_gene: TRBD2
v_gene: TRBV4-2
CDR3aa: CASSTLLGAGEADTQYF
CDR3nt: TGTGCCAGCAGCACCCTCTTAGGAGCGGGAGAGGCAGATACGCAGTATTTT

j_gene: TRBJ2-2
abundance: once
len: 12
d_gene: NA
v_gene: TRBV12-5
CDR3aa: CASGTSTGELFF
CDR3nt: TGTGCTAGTGGTACGAGCACCGGGGAGCTGTTTTTT

j_gene: TRBJ1-2
abundance: NA
len: 12
d_gene: NA
v_gene: TRBV12-3/TRBV12-4
CDR3aa: CVSHGENYGYTF
CDR3nt: TGTGTTTCGCACGGAGAAAACTATGGCTACACCTTC

j_gene: TRBJ2-7
abundance: NA
len: 13
d_gene: TRBD1
v_gene: TRBV6-2/TRBV6-3
CDR3aa: CASSRDRGVEQYF
CDR3nt: TGTGCCAGCAGTCGGGACAGGGGAGTGGAGCAGTACTTC